The rows below give T cell receptor beta chains drawn from one sample of a study of Tregs in tolerant kidney transplant recipients. The protocol was immunoSEQ multiplex PCR, while the TCRdb copy is restricted to in-frame clones and leaves out a portion. Here the sample spans around 86,000 clones, over 75% being singletons. The sequencing used CD4+ T cells from blood (PBMCs), collected 24 months after the transplant. The source of these receptors is a human patient who received a combined kidney and bone marrow transplant. T cells may partly derive from the graft donor. Each CDR3 is given with its conserved first and last residue. A D gene is named only where the DNA matches it firmly. Size tells how often a clone was seen (once, few, many) or the class of an expanded clone, and some rows leave it out.

d_call j_call v_call clone_size cdr3_aa cdr3_nt
TRBD1 TRBJ1-2 TRBV5-4 - CASSLSGGLGYTF TGTGCCAGCAGCTTGTCAGGGGGCCTTGGCTACACCTTC
TRBD1 TRBJ1-5 TRBV30 - CAWSVRLRQGDGSNQPQHF TGTGCCTGGAGTGTACGACTAAGGCAGGGGGACGGTAGCAATCAGCCCCAGCATTTT
TRBD1 TRBJ1-3 TRBV27 few CASSFQGAGNTIYF TGTGCCAGCAGTTTCCAGGGGGCGGGAAACACCATATATTTT
TRBD2 TRBJ2-2 TRBV18 once CASSLRLAVVGTGELFF TGTGCCAGCTCTCTGCGACTAGCTGTGGTCGGCACCGGGGAGCTGTTTTTT
- TRBJ2-3 TRBV7-3 - CASSPLSGTQYF TGTGCCAGCAGCCCACTTAGCGGTACGCAGTATTTT
- TRBJ2-3 TRBV5-1 - CASSPTTGTDTQYF TGCGCCAGCAGCCCAACCACAGGGACAGATACGCAGTATTTT
TRBD1 TRBJ1-1 TRBV18 - CASSPRQGLGVTEAFF TGTGCCAGCTCACCCCGACAGGGGCTAGGTGTCACTGAAGCTTTCTTT
- TRBJ2-7 TRBV7-9 - CASSLGRAGPSYEQYF TGTGCCAGCAGCTTAGGGCGAGCGGGCCCTTCCTACGAGCAGTACTTC
- TRBJ1-2 TRBV5-4 - CASSLFAGEPRGYTF TGTGCCAGCAGCTTATTCGCAGGGGAGCCGCGAGGCTACACCTTC
- TRBJ1-1 TRBV5-4 - CASSSITLGSTEAFF TGTGCCAGCAGCTCCATTACCCTGGGGAGCACTGAAGCTTTCTTT
TRBD2 TRBJ2-2 TRBV27 - CASSPSPGLAGGLTGELFF TGTGCCAGCAGTCCGTCTCCGGGACTAGCGGGGGGCCTAACCGGGGAGCTGTTTTTT
TRBD1 TRBJ2-2 TRBV5-1 - CASSFGQGVTGELFF TGCGCCAGCAGCTTCGGACAGGGGGTAACCGGGGAGCTGTTTTTT
- TRBJ2-2 TRBV27 - CASSPIRGFGELFF TGTGCCAGCAGCCCAATTCGGGGGTTCGGGGAGCTGTTTTTT
TRBD1 TRBJ1-2 TRBV6-5 - CASSPLTGGGYTF TGTGCCAGCAGCCCTTTGACAGGGGGAGGCTACACCTTC
- TRBJ2-7 TRBV10-1 - CASRRTPTYEQYF TGCGCCAGCAGAAGGACACCCACCTACGAGCAGTACTTC
- TRBJ1-6 TRBV5-4 - CASRRENNSPLHF TGTGCCAGCCGGAGGGAAAATAATTCCCCCCTCCACTTT